What follows are 31 T cell receptor beta chains derived from one specimen sequenced in a study of graft-versus-host responses after intestinal transplantation (dated by TCRdb to 2020 to 2023). For these receptors, no antigen is known. Receptor libraries were prepared by the immunoSEQ multiplex PCR assay. TCRdb re-hosts the immuneACCESS table, in-frame sequences only. Its copies lack some clones; in the studies checked, an unresolved V gene accounts for under half of them, and the cause for the rest is not known. This sample has around 130,000 clones in its table, and approximately 90% of those were observed once. Of the sample, over 0.15% falls within the top ten clones. According to the study, the label for this sample's time point signals: cells obtained before transplantation from donor or recipient. Sample: unstimulated CD4+ T cells sorted from spleen or lymph node cells, taken before intestinal transplant. The receptors originated from a human donor who received an intestinal transplant.

The chain is built from TRBV25-1 and TRBJ1-4; possible D gene TRBD1, 6 bases. Trimming took off 3 bases at V and 8 bases at J, with 13 bases between the two ends. The CDR3 covers 14 residues. The germline CDR1 and CDR2 sequences are MGHDK and SYGVNS. This chain's CDR3 is CASSDPGDREKLFF. DNA of the CDR3: TGTGCCAGCAGTGACCCAGGGGATAGGGAAAAACTGTTTTTT.

This clone has only one observation. The chain joins TRBV9 to TRBJ2-3; 7 nucleotides match TRBD1. CDR3 size: 15 residues. Germline-derived CDR1 and CDR2 are SGDLS and YYNGEE. Trimming took 2 bases from V and 1 from J; bases not matched to a gene: 4. The CDR3 reads CASSVAGTGTDTQYF. CDR3 sequence (DNA): TGTGCCAGCAGCGTCGCCGGGACAGGCACAGATACGCAGTATTTT.

CDR3 loop: CATTTAAGGHETRFF. The DNA of the CDR3 is TGTGCCACGACCACGGCGGCGGGGGGCCACGAAACGAGGTTCTTC. The J gene is TRBJ2-1, the V gene TRBV10-3, with 8 bases matching TRBD2. This CDR3 is 15 amino acids long. Germline values: CDR1 ENHRY, CDR2 SYGVKD. With V trimmed by 10 bases and J by 15 bases, 23 bases remained unmatched.

The J gene is TRBJ1-1, the V gene TRBV29-1; 9 bases match TRBD1. This CDR3 has 15 residues. Germline values: CDR1 SQVTM, CDR2 ANQGSEA. Unmatched junction bases numbered 12, after V lost 6 bases and J lost 4 bases. In DNA, the CDR3 is TGCAGCGTCAAACAGGGGGCATCAGTGGGCACTGAAGCTTTCTTT. Residues: CSVKQGASVGTEAFF.

This chain uses TRBV5-6 with TRBJ1-2; maybe TRBD1 (6 bases). Germline CDR1 and CDR2: SGHDT and YYEEEE. V was trimmed by 3 bases and J by 7 bases, leaving 28 bases between them. The CDR3 sequence is 18 residues long. The CDR3 bases are TGTGCCAGCAGCTACGGGGGAGGCCTTAATACAGGGTCGGCTGGCTACACCTTC. Its protein is CASSYGGGLNTGSAGYTF.

V is TRBV5-1 and J is TRBJ2-2, with D perhaps TRBD2 (5 bases). Trimming pared 4 bases from V and 6 bases from J, leaving 13 bases between. This CDR3 spans 14 amino acids. Germline V lookup: CDR1 SGHRS, CDR2 YFSETQ. For the CDR3, the DNA is TGCGCCAGCAGCCTGGCCCTGGAGGCCGGGGAGCTGTTTTTT. Residues: CASSLALEAGELFF.

The V gene is TRBV5-4, the J gene TRBJ1-2, with a possible D match to TRBD1 (5 bases). The length of the CDR3 is 17 residues. The V gene's germline CDR1 is SGHNT and CDR2 YYREEE (reference sequence). Trimming took 5 bases from V and 3 from J, leaving 23 bases between them. CDR3 DNA: TGTGCCAGCAGGATGTCCGCAGGGCCACCCATAGACTATGGCTACACCTTC. This encodes CASRMSAGPPIDYGYTF.

The J gene is TRBJ2-3, the V gene TRBV4-1; no clear D. Germline-derived CDR1 and CDR2 are MGHRA and YSYEKL. Trimming stripped 4 bases from V and 5 bases from J, with 13 bases between. The CDR3 consists of 14 residues. DNA for the CDR3: TGCGCCAGCAGCCCTTCCACGGTGCTAGATACGCAGTATTTT. It is translated as CASSPSTVLDTQYF.

This clone has only one observation. V gene TRBV6-5 combines with J gene TRBJ1-4; 10 bases align to TRBD1. The CDR3 has 15 amino acids. Trimming at V came to 5 bases and at J to 7 bases, leaving 7 bases not matched to a gene. Germline V gene sequence: CDR1 MNHEY, CDR2 SVGAGI. This chain's CDR3 is CASSRSGTGAEKLFF. For the CDR3, the DNA is TGTGCCAGCAGTCGCTCCGGGACAGGGGCTGAAAAACTGTTTTTT.

V and J are TRBV27 and TRBJ1-2; D not resolved. The CDR3 consists of 15 residues. Trimming removed 3 bases at V and 4 bases at J, with 15 bases between. The germline gives CDR1 MNHEY, CDR2 SMNVEV (reference sequence). CDR3 sequence (DNA): TGTGCCAGCAGTTTTGGGAGAGGGATCATCTATGGCTACACCTTC. Translating gives CASSFGRGIIYGYTF.

This chain links TRBV19 with TRBJ1-4; tentative D call: TRBD1 (5 bases). This CDR3 region has 16 residues. Germline values: CDR1 LNHDA, CDR2 SQIVND (reference sequence). Trimming removed 3 bases from V and 4 bases from J, with 15 bases in between. CDR3 DNA: TGTGCCAGTAGTATTTCTGGGGCAGGCCATAATGAAAAACTGTTTTTT. Amino acid sequence: CASSISGAGHNEKLFF. Looking up the rest from reference TRBV19 and TRBJ1-4 gives the full variable domain: DGGITQSPKYLFRKEGQNVTLSCEQNLNHDAMYWYRQDPGQGLRLIYYSQIVNDFQKGDIAEGYSVSREKKESFPLTVTSAQKNPTAFYLCASSISGAGHNEKLFFGSGTQLSVL.

V is TRBV7-9 and J is TRBJ2-5; maybe TRBD1 (6 bases). This CDR3 is built from 14 residues. Trimming shortened V by 6 bases and J by 4 bases, and 15 bases separated the two germline ends. CDR1 and CDR2 from the germline V gene are SEHNR and FQNEAQ (reference sequence). The CDR3 is CASSWRVGGETQYF. CDR3 coding DNA: TGTGCCAGCAGTTGGCGCGTAGGGGGAGAGACCCAGTACTTC.

Of note for this clone: This specimen includes other DNA sequences encoding the same CDR3. The gene calls are TRBV6-5 and TRBJ2-2; D uncertain. Germline CDR1 and CDR2: MNHEY and SVGAGI. The germline V and J ends were trimmed by 0 bases and 1 base, with 0 bases remaining between them. The CDR3 totals 13 residues. CDR3 residues: CASSYSNTGELFF. The CDR3 DNA reads as TGTGCCAGCAGTTACTCGAACACCGGGGAGCTGTTTTTT.

The J gene is TRBJ2-3, the V gene TRBV5-1; tentatively, D is TRBD1 (6 bases). There are 14 residues in the CDR3. The V gene's germline CDR1 is SGHRS and CDR2 YFSETQ. Deletions cut 2 bases from V and 4 bases from J, with 11 bases between. The CDR3, as DNA: TGCGCCAGCAGCTTACAGGGATCGCCAGATACGCAGTATTTT. Its protein product is CASSLQGSPDTQYF.

This chain joins TRBV7-2 and TRBJ1-5, with 9 positions matching TRBD1. Germline V gene data show CDR1 as SGHTA and CDR2 as FQGNSA. This CDR3 spans 14 amino acids. Trimming at V came to 8 bases and at J to 6 bases, leaving 8 bases not matched to a gene. Here the CDR3 DNA reads TGTGCCAGCGTAACGACAGGGGGTGGTCAGCCCCAGCATTTT. It specifies CASVTTGGGQPQHF.

The chain couples TRBV12-5 to TRBJ2-3; TRBD2 agrees at 15 bases. Germline V CDR1 and CDR2: LGHNT, FRNRAP. The CDR3 sequence is 16 residues long. The J segment lost 5 bases and the V segment lost 7 bases, leaving 7 bases of the junction unmatched. The CDR3 DNA is TGTGCTAGTGAGAGGGGACTAGCGGGGGGTTTAGATACGCAGTATTTT. This encodes CASERGLAGGLDTQYF.

The V and J genes are TRBV2 and TRBJ2-7; D is undetermined. The CDR3 totals 14 residues. The germline CDR1 and CDR2 sequences are SNHLY and FYNNEI. Trimming removed 7 bases at V and 6 bases at J, with 19 bases between. The DNA for the CDR3 is TGTGCCAGCAACAACGACCGGGTGGGTGGCGAGCAGTACTTC. Protein sequence: CASNNDRVGGEQYF.

This clone was detected once. The rearrangement joins TRBV10-3 to TRBJ2-6, with a weak D call TRBD1 (6 bases). The CDR3 covers 17 residues. V lost 3 bases and J 1 base, leaving 13 bases between the germline ends. The germline CDR1 and CDR2 sequences are ENHRY and SYGVKD. The CDR3 DNA reads TGTGCCATCAGTGATGACAGGCGCTTGTCTGGGGCCAACGTCCTGACTTTC. This encodes CAISDDRRLSGANVLTF.

The genes are TRBV2 and TRBJ1-2; D possibly corresponds to TRBD1 (5 bases). This CDR3 is 14 amino acids long. CDR1 and CDR2 from the germline V gene are SNHLY and FYNNEI. Between the trimmed V and J ends, which lost 11 bases and 2 bases, there was a span of 18 bases. The CDR3: CALGGVVGNYGYTF. The CDR3 DNA follows: TGTGCCCTTGGAGGGGTCGTTGGCAACTATGGCTACACCTTC.

The rearrangement joins TRBV5-1 to TRBJ1-6, with 9 bases identical to TRBD1. The V gene end was trimmed by 1 base and the J gene end by 13 bases; junction bases not matched to a gene: 18. The CDR3 runs 18 residues. Germline V gives CDR1 SGHRS, CDR2 YFSETQ. In DNA form, the CDR3 reads TGCGCCAGCAGCTTGTCAGTACAGGGGGCGCCCCTTAGCGAGCCCCTCCACTTT. This codes for CASSLSVQGAPLSEPLHF.

The CDR3 DNA follows: TGTGCCATCAAGGAGACTAGCGGGGGCTGGGATACGCAGTATTTT. Encoded protein: CAIKETSGGWDTQYF. The chain recombines TRBV10-3 with TRBJ2-3; 12 bases are shared with TRBD2. Germline CDR1 and CDR2: ENHRY and SYGVKD. J gave up 6 bases and V 7 bases, and 8 bases lay outside the gene matches. CDR3 length: 15 amino acids.

The chain employs TRBV4-2 and TRBJ1-6, with D unclear. CDR1 and CDR2 from the germline V gene are LGHNA and YNFKEQ. Trimming left V 0 bases short and J 6 bases short, with 12 bases between. This CDR3 is 16 amino acids long. CDR3 coding DNA: TGTGCCAGCAGCCAAGAGTTGGACGGGCCTAATTCACCCCTCCACTTT. It is translated as CASSQELDGPNSPLHF.

The V call is TRBV9, the J call TRBJ1-1; D is possibly TRBD1 (6 bases). V was trimmed by 2 bases and J by 3 bases, leaving 11 bases between them. The CDR3 is 14 amino acids. CDR1 is SGDLS and CDR2 is YYNGEE in the germline V gene. The CDR3 protein is CASSVRQADTEAFF. The CDR3 bases are TGTGCCAGCAGCGTTAGACAGGCAGACACTGAAGCTTTCTTT. Drawing the rest from reference TRBV9 and TRBJ1-1, the complete variable domain is DSGVTQTPKHLITATGQRVTLRCSPRSGDLSVYWYQQSLDQGLQFLIQYYNGEERAKGNILERFSAQQFPDLHSELNLSSLELGDSALYFCASSVRQADTEAFFGQGTRLTVV.

The genes are TRBV9 and TRBJ1-1; tentative D call: TRBD1 (5 bases). This CDR3 has 13 amino acids. Germline assignment: CDR1 SGDLS and CDR2 YYNGEE. V was pared by 6 bases and J by 8 bases, with 17 bases between. The CDR3 DNA reads as TGTGCCAGCACGGCCAGGGTACTTAAGGAAGCTTTCTTT. Translated: CASTARVLKEAFF. The variable domain in full, with the rest retrieved from reference TRBV9 and TRBJ1-1, is DSGVTQTPKHLITATGQRVTLRCSPRSGDLSVYWYQQSLDQGLQFLIQYYNGEERAKGNILERFSAQQFPDLHSELNLSSLELGDSALYFCASTARVLKEAFFGQGTRLTVV.

The chain links TRBV7-3 to TRBJ2-1, with D possibly TRBD1 on 6 matching bases. Germline CDR1 is SGHTA and CDR2 is FQGTGA. Trimming took 3 bases from V and 4 from J, leaving 13 bases between them. The CDR3 is 15 residues long. The CDR3, as DNA: TGTGCCAGCAGCTTCGGGACACACGAGTACAATGAGCAGTTCTTC. This gives the protein CASSFGTHEYNEQFF.

This chain connects TRBV6-1 to TRBJ1-2; D remains unclear. Per germline, CDR1 MNHNS and CDR2 SASEGT. The length of the CDR3 is 13 residues. The V end was cut by 2 bases, the J end by 5 bases, with 9 bases between. CDR3 bases: TGTGCCAGCAGTGAATGGCAGTTTTATGGCTACACCTTC. Amino acid sequence: CASSEWQFYGYTF.

The chain joins TRBV5-1 to TRBJ1-2; TRBD1 might be the D (6 bases). V was clipped by 3 bases and J by 5 bases, with 14 bases between them. This CDR3 is built from 14 residues. CDR1 is SGHRS and CDR2 is YFSETQ in the germline V gene. CDR3: CASSSGGQTYGYTF. Here the CDR3 DNA reads TGCGCCAGCAGCTCAGGTGGACAGACTTATGGCTACACCTTC.

This rearrangement joins TRBV12-5 to TRBJ2-3, with 7 bases aligning to TRBD2. Germline lookup yields CDR1 LGHNT and CDR2 FRNRAP. The V and J ends lost 0 bases and 0 bases, in that order; junction bases with no gene match: 3. The CDR3 contains 16 residues. CDR3 DNA: TGTGCTAGTGGTTTGGTACTCGGGGGGAGCACAGATACGCAGTATTTT. Translation: CASGLVLGGSTDTQYF.

This clone was seen only once. CDR3 in amino acids: CASSQVPDTQYF. The CDR3 nucleotides read TGTGCCAGCAGCCAAGTCCCAGATACGCAGTATTTT. The genes are TRBV14 and TRBJ2-3; D is unresolved. The germline V and J ends were trimmed by 1 base and 4 bases, with 3 bases remaining between them. There are 12 residues in the CDR3. Per the germline V gene, CDR1 is SGHDN and CDR2 is FVKESK.

V usage is TRBV7-9 and J usage is TRBJ1-1, with unresolved D. CDR3 size: 12 residues. Trimming shortened V by 5 bases and J by 7 bases, and 11 bases separated the two germline ends. CDR1 and CDR2 from the germline V gene are SEHNR and FQNEAQ (reference sequence). The chain's CDR3 is CASSPMDGEAFF. The CDR3, as DNA: TGTGCCAGCAGCCCAATGGATGGTGAAGCTTTCTTT. The whole variable domain, remainder taken from reference TRBV7-9 and TRBJ1-1, is DTGVSQNPRHKITKRGQNVTFRCDPISEHNRLYWYRQTLGQGPEFLTYFQNEAQLEKSRLLSDRFSAERPKGSFSTLEIQRTEQGDSAMYLCASSPMDGEAFFGQGTRLTVV.

The rearrangement uses TRBV2 and TRBJ1-3; D is uncertain. With 6 bases removed from V and 8 bases from J, the gap between germline ends came to 26 bases. The CDR3 totals 17 residues. Germline V gene lookup returns CDR1 SNHLY and CDR2 FYNNEI. The CDR3 nucleotides are TGTGCCAGCAGCGCCTGGGGAGCACTCTCTCCTGGGGACACCATATATTTT. This codes for CASSAWGALSPGDTIYF.